A selection of T cell receptor beta chains follows, all from one sample in a study of response to subunit inactivated influenza vaccine. A single record per CDR3 protein comes from TCRdb applying MiXCR to the RT-PCR reads. The sample shows 500,000 to 550,000 distinct CDR3 sequences, roughly 23% of them seen only once. This sample also belongs to another study, concerning T cells expressing NK-cell markers.

The sequenced sample was CD4+ T cells sorted from PBMCs, obtained approximately 13 days after vaccination. These receptor sequences come from a man in his fifties who received an inactivated influenza vaccine. CDR3s include the opening cysteine and the closing phenylalanine or tryptophan. Fields, in order: J gene, V gene, D gene, clone size, CDR3 DNA, CDR3 protein. A D gene is named only where the DNA matches it firmly. Clone size is not always given. Where it is, it says once, few, many or a class for expanded clones.

TRBJ2-5 TRBV20-1 . few TGCAGTGCTAGAGTGGTCGGCGGGATCCCCACGGAGACCCAGTACTTC CSARVVGGIPTETQYF
TRBJ2-3 TRBV5-4 TRBD2 . TGTGCCAGCAGACCGGATCTTAGCGGGAGGGCAGATACGCAGTATTTT CASRPDLSGRADTQYF
TRBJ2-5 TRBV4-3 . . TGCGCCAGCAGCCAAGAATGGGGTACTGGAGAGACCCAGTACTTC CASSQEWGTGETQYF
TRBJ2-3 TRBV5-1 TRBD2 . TGCGCCAGCAGCTTGGACGGGGGGGCCGGCTCAGATACGCAGTATTTT CASSLDGGAGSDTQYF
TRBJ2-5 TRBV30 TRBD1 . TGTGCCTGGAGTGTACGACAGGGTGAGACCCAGTACTTC CAWSVRQGETQYF
TRBJ2-3 TRBV6-2/TRBV6-3 . . TGTGCCAGCAGTCAGGTGCCTAGCACAGATACGCAGTATTTT CASSQVPSTDTQYF
TRBJ2-3 TRBV7-2 . few TGTGCCAGCAGCTTATCCACCCCAGATACGCAGTATTTT CASSLSTPDTQYF
TRBJ2-2 TRBV20-1 . . TGCAGTGCTAGACTACAGAGAACCGGGGAGCTGTTTTTT CSARLQRTGELFF
TRBJ1-1 TRBV29-1 . many TGCAGCGTGAGAATAGATATGAACACTGAAGCTTTCTTT CSVRIDMNTEAFF
TRBJ2-3 TRBV5-1 . few TGCGCCAGCAGCTTGTGGGGGGGCCTCGCAGATACGCAGTATTTT CASSLWGGLADTQYF
TRBJ2-2 TRBV19 . once TGTGCCAGTAGTATCCAACAGTCCAACACCGGGGAGCTGTTTTTT CASSIQQSNTGELFF
TRBJ1-4 TRBV4-1 . few TGCGCCAGCAGCCAAGTTGGGGTGACTGAAAAACTGTTTTTT CASSQVGVTEKLFF
TRBJ2-3 TRBV11-2 TRBD2 . TGTGCCAGCAGCCGGACTAGCGGGGGCCCTAGCACAGATACGCAGTATTTT CASSRTSGGPSTDTQYF
TRBJ2-7 TRBV20-1 TRBD2 few TGCAGTGCTGTGGACGGCGGGAGCCGTTACGAGCAGTACTTC CSAVDGGSRYEQYF
TRBJ2-7 TRBV27 TRBD1 . TGTGCCAGCAGTCCGAGGACAGGTATCTACGAGCAGTACTTC CASSPRTGIYEQYF
TRBJ1-5 TRBV2 TRBD1 many TGTGCCAGCAGCGCCGGGACAGATACGGGAGGGCCCCAGCATTTT CASSAGTDTGGPQHF
TRBJ2-5 TRBV5-1 TRBD2 . TGCGCCAGCAGCTTGGACGTGACTAGCGGGAGAGGAGAGACCCAGTACTTC CASSLDVTSGRGETQYF
TRBJ2-7 TRBV12-3/TRBV12-4 . . TGTGCCAGCAGCACAGGGAGGGGGTCCCCCTACGAGCAGTACTTC CASSTGRGSPYEQYF
TRBJ2-5 TRBV5-1 . . TGCGCCAGCAGCTTGAGATCGCCAGGGCAAGAGACCCAGTACTTC CASSLRSPGQETQYF
TRBJ2-1 TRBV7-6 TRBD1 . TGTGCCAGCAGCTTAGAGGCCAGGGGGCGGGTCAATGAGCAGTTCTTC CASSLEARGRVNEQFF
TRBJ2-1 TRBV6-6 . few TGTGCCAGCAGGGGGGTTGCCAATGAGCAGTTCTTC CASRGVANEQFF
TRBJ2-2 TRBV12-3/TRBV12-4 . few TGTGCCAGCAGTGGCCGTTTGTACAGGGAGGGCGGGGAGCTGTTTTTT CASSGRLYREGGELFF
TRBJ1-2 TRBV12-3/TRBV12-4 . many TGTGCCAGCAGTAGGGACCCTATCTATGGCTACACCTTC CASSRDPIYGYTF
TRBJ1-5 TRBV6-2/TRBV6-3 . . TGTGCCAGCAGTTACAAAGGGGTCAATCAGCCCCAGCATTTT CASSYKGVNQPQHF
TRBJ2-1 TRBV20-1 . few TGCAGTGCTAGAGGACAGCGGGCCTCCTACAATGAGCAGTTCTTC CSARGQRASYNEQFF
TRBJ2-3 TRBV7-8 . . TGTGCCAGCGGGGAGGACCGTTTCACAGATACGCAGTATTTT CASGEDRFTDTQYF
TRBJ2-7 TRBV7-9 . few TGTGCCAGCAGCTTAGGGGCGGAATCCTACGAGCAGTACTTC CASSLGAESYEQYF
TRBJ2-7 TRBV20-1 TRBD1 . TGCAGTGCGAGCGACGGCAGGGGGCGCCACGAGCAGTACTTC CSASDGRGRHEQYF
TRBJ2-7 TRBV5-1 TRBD2 few TGCGCCAGCAGCTTGGGGGACTACAAGACCTACGAGCAGTACTTC CASSLGDYKTYEQYF
TRBJ2-3 TRBV7-2 TRBD2 few TGTGCCAGCAGCACTAGCGGGGTAGCGAATACGCAGTATTTT CASSTSGVANTQYF
TRBJ2-5 TRBV25-1 . few TGTGCCAGCAGTGAAGTAGGCGGTCCAAGGACCCAGTACTTC CASSEVGGPRTQYF
TRBJ2-7 TRBV25-1 . many TGTGCCAGCAGTGGGGCAAGCTCCTACGAGCAGTACTTC CASSGASSYEQYF
TRBJ2-2 TRBV5-1 . few TGCGCCAGCCGCCTTTGGCAGGAGAACACCGGGGAGCTGTTTTTT CASRLWQENTGELFF
TRBJ2-1 TRBV15 TRBD2 . TGTGCCACCAGCAGAGATCGCGGGAGGAGCTACAATGAGCAGTTCTTC CATSRDRGRSYNEQFF
TRBJ1-2 TRBV20-1 . few TGCAGTGCTAGTGAGGGGGTCGGCTATGGCTACACCTTC CSASEGVGYGYTF
TRBJ1-6 TRBV4-3 . few TGCGCCAGCAGCCCAGCTCCGGGGGGTTCCTATAATTCACCCCTCCACTTT CASSPAPGGSYNSPLHF
TRBJ2-3 TRBV28 TRBD2 few TGTGCCAGCAGTTCCACGGGGGGGCCAGATACGCAGTATTTT CASSSTGGPDTQYF
TRBJ2-7 TRBV29-1 TRBD1 few TGCAGCGTGGGTCCCGGGACAGGGAACGACGAGCAGTACTTC CSVGPGTGNDEQYF
TRBJ2-2 TRBV7-2 . few TGTGCCAGCAGCCTGGCAGGGCCCTACACCGGGGAGCTGTTTTTT CASSLAGPYTGELFF
TRBJ1-5 TRBV5-1 TRBD1 . TGCGCCAGCAGCCCACAGGGGAACGAACCCCAGCATTTT CASSPQGNEPQHF
TRBJ2-1 TRBV25-1 . few TGTGCCAGCAGTGAATACAGGGGCTACAATGAGCAGTTCTTC CASSEYRGYNEQFF
TRBJ2-5 TRBV9 . . TGTGCCAGCAGCGTTCGCGGAGGCGAGACCCAGTACTTC CASSVRGGETQYF
TRBJ2-3 TRBV5-4 TRBD2 . TGTGCCAGCAGCTTAGGACTAGCGGGTGGTGGCACAGATACGCAGTATTTT CASSLGLAGGGTDTQYF
TRBJ1-3 TRBV7-2 . . TGTGCCAGCAGCTTTAAGGGTGGAAACACCATATATTTT CASSFKGGNTIYF
TRBJ2-3 TRBV7-8 . few TGTGCCAGCAGCTTAGGGGACTCCTCCGTGGATACGCAGTATTTT CASSLGDSSVDTQYF
TRBJ2-7 TRBV12-3/TRBV12-4 TRBD2 few TGTGCCAGCAGTTTGAGGCTAGCGGGGCTTTACGAGCAGTACTTC CASSLRLAGLYEQYF
TRBJ1-2 TRBV5-1 . . TGCGCCAGCAGCTCCGGACCCTCCGGTGGTGGCTACACCTTC CASSSGPSGGGYTF
TRBJ2-4 TRBV6-1 . . TGTGCCAGCAGATCCGGGACGCCGAACAAAAACATTCAGTACTTC CASRSGTPNKNIQYF
TRBJ2-7 TRBV28 . . TGTGCCAGCAGTTTATTCGCGTTCTCCACCTACGAGCAGTACTTC CASSLFAFSTYEQYF
TRBJ2-3 TRBV20-1 TRBD2 . TGCAGTGCTACGGGGGGTTCAGATACGCAGTATTTT CSATGGSDTQYF
TRBJ1-1 TRBV3-1 . few TGTGCCAGCAGCCGCAGTGAACCGAACACTGAAGCTTTCTTT CASSRSEPNTEAFF
TRBJ1-4 TRBV6-6 TRBD1 many TGTGCCAGCAGTTACGGAGGGGGCAGCGGGGAAAAACTGTTTTTT CASSYGGGSGEKLFF
TRBJ1-1 TRBV28 . . TGTGCCAGCAGTTTATTCCCGACAGAAGCTTTCTTT CASSLFPTEAFF
TRBJ2-1 TRBV20-1 . . TGCAGTGCTAAAATCAATGAGCAGTTCTTC CSAKINEQFF
TRBJ2-3 TRBV19 TRBD2 . TGTGCCAGTAGTATGAACGGATTGGGGGGGACAGATACGCAGTATTTT CASSMNGLGGTDTQYF